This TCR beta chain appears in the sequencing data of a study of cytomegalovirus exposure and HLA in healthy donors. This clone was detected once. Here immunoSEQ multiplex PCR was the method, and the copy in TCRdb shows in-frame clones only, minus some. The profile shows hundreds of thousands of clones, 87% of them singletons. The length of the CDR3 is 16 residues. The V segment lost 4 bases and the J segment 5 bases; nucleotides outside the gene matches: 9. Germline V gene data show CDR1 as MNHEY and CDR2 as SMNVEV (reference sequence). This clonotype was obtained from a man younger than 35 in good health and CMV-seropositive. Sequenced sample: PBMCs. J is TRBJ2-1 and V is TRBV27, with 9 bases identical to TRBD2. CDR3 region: CASSSLSGRLNNEQFF. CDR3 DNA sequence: TGTGCCAGCAGTTCCCTCAGCGGGAGGCTGAACAATGAGCAGTTCTTC.